The 2 T cell receptor beta chains reported below all come from one sample, sequenced in a study of blood T cells in healthy people across ages. Primed by a sample-barcoded 5' primer and a J-beta primer mix, a second PCR proceeded for 7 to 11 cycles. TCRdb passed the 5' RACE reads through MiXCR, listing each CDR3 protein once. The table has about 1 million distinct CDR3 sequences, more than 35% seen once. Material for sequencing was blood. The receptors here all came from a woman in her sixties in good health.

The chain joins TRBV21-1 to TRBJ2-7; TRBD1 reflects the table's D call only, with no check against the DNA. TRBV21-1 is annotated as a pseudogene. The CDR3 is made up of 15 amino acids. The CDR3 nucleotides are TGTGCCAGCAGCAAAGAGGCCGGGTCCTCCTACGAGCAGTACTTC. The encoded protein is CASSKEAGSSYEQYF.

This clonotype was picked up a small number of times. The chain recombines TRBV7-9 with TRBJ2-7; 7 nucleotides agree with TRBD2. CDR3 length: 15 residues. V was pared by 1 base and J by 7 bases, with 10 bases of the junction left unmatched. Germline V gene lookup returns CDR1 SEHNR and CDR2 FQNEAQ (reference sequence). The CDR3 sequence: CASSLVATAGEEQYF. Written as DNA, the CDR3 is TGTGCCAGCAGCTTAGTAGCCACGGCGGGAGAGGAGCAGTACTTC.